This T cell receptor beta chain was retrieved from a study of blood T cell repertoires in COVID-19 (dated by TCRdb to 2018 to 2021). General notes on the study: Samples from collaborators originated in the United States, Italy and Spain and spanned both the acute and convalescent phases of COVID-19. The prospective study material was composed of cDNA or gDNA derived from T cells, B-cell-depleted T cells, or PBMCs. Deeply sampled blood TCRbeta repertoires from subjects exposed to, actively infected with, or recovered from COVID-19 were included in the dataset. The repertoires were made available in a free public database intended to serve as a resource for research on the immune response to SARS-CoV-2. The samples were drawn from the first 160 participants of the ongoing ImmuneRACE study and from over a thousand subjects provided by 6 global collaborators. A de-identified subject ID, COVID-19 status, age in years and sex were almost always included in the sample metadata. Where available, HLA class I and class II types were taken from metadata supplied by the sample provider and were not determined by assay-based typing. What the authors observed across the whole study: The quantity of clinical and demographic metadata differed by source and by participant and was supplied without curation.

TCRbeta CDR3 regions were amplified from genomic DNA by means of the immunoSEQ Assay, a bias-controlled multiplex PCR. In the source study's methods: The number of nucleated cells in each sample was estimated from the amplification of reference gene primers within the assay. Sequence reads were collapsed and filtered to measure the absolute abundance of every unique TCRbeta CDR3 rearrangement. For each sample, productive Simpson clonality was calculated as the square root of Simpson's diversity index across productive rearrangements. This is the immuneACCESS table as TCRdb keeps it, with only in-frame sequences that have V and J called. A part of the clones is gone; compared with another copy, unresolved V genes explain less than half, and the rest is unexplained. V, J and clone size reflect that table, while D and trimming were determined from the DNA. Recorded for this sample are around 140,000 clones; around 81% of them occurred a single time. The biggest ten clones account for 4% of the sample.

Each collaborating institution followed its own protocols to collect whole blood in K2EDTA tubes. For TCRbeta analysis, collaborators shipped samples as frozen whole blood, isolated PBMCs, or DNA extracted from either of those sample types. This clone was counted a single time. What antigen it recognizes has not been identified. The record has no base qualities; no much larger clone is one base away. V loses 5 bases at its end and J loses 3 bases; junction bases beyond the gene matches: 4. From the cysteine up to the phenylalanine, the CDR3 has a length of 13 residues. The DNA shown is the 39-base CDR3, in frame from base 1. Reading the germline V gene (reference sequence) gives CDR1 GTSNPN and CDR2 SVGIG.

Sequences were obtained from peripheral blood. The V and J segments used are TRBV30 and TRBJ1-5, with TRBD1 identical over 7 junction bases. The receptor was derived from an older woman with acute or convalescent COVID-19. CDR3 sequence: CAWGDSHNQPQHF. The DNA sequence reads TGTGCCTGGGGGGACAGTCACAATCAGCCCCAGCATTTT.